Each of the 23 T cell receptor beta chains below was sequenced from the same sample in a study of T cells in women clearing cervical HPV infection listed by TCRdb under 2018. Receptors were amplified or captured by the immunoSEQ multiplex PCR assay. The table was pulled from immuneACCESS by TCRdb, which kept in-frame rearrangements only. Such tables lose some clones; where checked, under half of the loss comes from unresolved V genes, and the rest has no known cause. The table kept for this sample lists 20,000 or so clones. 10% to 15% of the sample belongs to the ten largest clones. Sequences were obtained from blood buffy coat. These receptors all come from a woman between 18 and 70 years old with a cervical HPV16 infection that either progressed to CIN3+ or cleared (not recorded which).

Note on this clone: The read ends 3 residues early relative to the CDR3; the germline J gene fills the gap. The rearrangement joins TRBV5-4 to TRBJ2-5, with TRBD1 matching over 11 bases. Losses at the gene ends were 1 base for V and 4 bases for J; bases not matched to a gene: 6. The CDR3 contains 16 residues. The germline gives CDR1 SGHNT, CDR2 YYREEE (reference sequence). CDR3 region: CASSLWDRGVRETQYF. The sequenced part of the CDR3 DNA is TGTGCCAGCAGCTTGTGGGACAGGGGGGTACGAGAGACC.

Worth noting for this clone: The read gets to within 3 residues of the CDR3 end, and the germline J gene fills in the rest. This chain connects TRBV30 to TRBJ1-5; 8 bases map to TRBD1. Losses at the gene ends were 4 bases for V and 6 bases for J; bases not matched to a gene: 20. This CDR3 is built from 18 residues. The germline V gene has CDR1 GTSNPN and CDR2 SVGIG (reference sequence). CDR3 sequence reads: CAWNIGQGSFISAQPQHF. The sequenced part of the CDR3 DNA is TGTGCCTGGAACATCGGACAGGGAAGTTTTATCTCTGCTCAGCCC.

Concerning this clone itself: The read finishes 3 residues shy of the CDR3 end, and the germline J gene is used to complete it. The chain employs TRBV4-1 and TRBJ2-5, with D possibly being TRBD2 (6 bases). The germline gives CDR1 MGHRA, CDR2 YSYEKL. This CDR3 is built from 15 residues. The germline V and J ends were trimmed by 1 base and 6 bases, with 15 bases remaining between them. The CDR3 is CASSQGGLAMQTQYF. The sequenced CDR3 bases are TGCGCCAGCAGCCAAGGGGGTCTAGCGATGCAGACC.

With respect to this clone: From the germline J gene comes the end of the CDR3, since the read stops 3 residues before it. This rearrangement joins TRBV12-3 or TRBV12-4 to TRBJ1-5; no clear D gene. This CDR3 contains 13 residues. Trimming shortened V by 3 bases and J by 2 bases, and 5 bases separated the two germline ends. The covered CDR3 bases are TGTGCCAGCAGTTTGAGCGGCAATCAGCCC. Translating gives CASSLSGNQP. From start to end, the CDR3 is CASSLSGNQPQHF.

Details on this clone: The CDR3 end is not reached by the read, which stops 3 residues before it; the germline J gene fills it in. This chain joins TRBV2 and TRBJ2-3; tentative D call: TRBD2 (5 bases). CDR1 and CDR2 from the germline V gene are SNHLY and FYNNEI. This CDR3 has 14 amino acids. The CDR3 protein is CASTFGVGNQPQYF. The covered CDR3 bases are TGTGCCAGCACCTTCGGGGTAGGCAATCAGCCG. The full variable domain, completed using reference TRBV2 and TRBJ2-3, is EPEVTQTPSHQVTQMGQEVILRCVPISNHLYFYWYRQILGQKVEFLVSFYNNEISEKSEIFDDQFSVERPDGSNFTLKIRSTKLEDSAMYFCASTFGVGNQPQYFGPGTRLTVL.

A note on this clone: The read ends 3 residues early relative to the CDR3; the germline J gene fills the gap. The chain uses TRBV4-1 and TRBJ1-5; no clear D. The CDR3 length is 16 residues. Trimming took off 1 base at V and 0 bases at J, with 10 bases between the two ends. Germline-derived CDR1 and CDR2 are MGHRA and YSYEKL. This CDR3 is CASSQVLQNSNQPQHF. The CDR3 bases that were read are TGCGCCAGCAGCCAAGTGTTACAAAATAGCAATCAGCCC.

About this clone itself: The read ends 3 residues early relative to the CDR3; the germline J gene fills the gap. The chain is built from TRBV2 and TRBJ2-7; 7 bases align to TRBD1. Germline CDR1 and CDR2: SNHLY and FYNNEI. Trimming cost V 5 bases and J 3 bases; bases outside gene matches: 1. This CDR3 has 12 residues. The part of the CDR3 DNA that was read is TGTGCCAGCAGTAGACAGGGCTACGAG. This sequence encodes CASSRQGYE. The entire CDR3 protein reads CASSRQGYEQYF.

Regarding this clone: From the germline J gene comes the end of the CDR3, since the read stops 3 residues before it. The chain links TRBV4-1 to TRBJ2-7, with 8 nucleotides matching TRBD2. The CDR3 loop spans 15 amino acids. The V gene's germline CDR1 is MGHRA and CDR2 YSYEKL. The V segment lost 0 bases and the J segment 4 bases; nucleotides outside the gene matches: 5. The part of the CDR3 DNA that was read is TGCGCCAGCAGCCAAGATCCCTCTAGCGGGTACGAG. This gives the protein CASSQDPSSGYE. The CDR3 as a whole reads CASSQDPSSGYEQYF.

Regarding this clone: Coverage ceases 3 residues before the CDR3 finishes, and the germline J gene fills in the end. The chain couples TRBV29-1 to TRBJ2-3; 7 bases map to TRBD1. The CDR3 covers 14 residues. The germline gives CDR1 SQVTM, CDR2 ANQGSEA. V shed 7 bases, J shed 1 base, and the junction held 8 bases outside the gene matches. CDR3 in amino acids: CSAQGVFGTDTQYF. Incomplete CDR3 DNA: TGCAGCGCCCAGGGGGTTTTCGGCACAGATACG.

With regard to this clone: From the germline J gene comes the end of the CDR3, since the read stops 3 residues before it. The rearrangement uses TRBV5-6 and TRBJ1-2; 7 nucleotides agree with TRBD1. The CDR3 is made up of 15 amino acids. Germline CDR1 SGHDT, CDR2 YYEEEE. The V segment lost 0 bases and the J segment 2 bases; nucleotides outside the gene matches: 4. CDR3 loop: CASSLDRGGNYGYTF. The sequenced CDR3 bases are TGTGCCAGCAGCTTGGACAGGGGAGGGAACTATGGC.

Worth noting for this clone: The read falls 3 residues short of the CDR3 end, and the missing part is taken from the germline J gene. The chain joins TRBV29-1 to TRBJ2-5, with D perhaps matching TRBD2 (6 bases). V was pared by 1 base and J by 7 bases, with 13 bases between. Germline CDR1 is SQVTM and CDR2 is ANQGSEA. This CDR3 has 13 amino acids. CDR3 protein: CSVEGDFEGTQYF. CDR3 bases read: TGCAGCGTTGAAGGGGACTTCGAGGGGACC.

Remarks on this clone: Read coverage stops 3 residues before the CDR3 terminus; the germline J gene supplies the remainder. The V gene is TRBV15, the J gene TRBJ1-3, with D unclear. Germline lookup yields CDR1 LNHNV and CDR2 YYDKDF (reference sequence). The CDR3 covers 15 residues. Trimming removed 0 bases from V and 4 bases from J, with 10 bases in between. CDR3 bases read: TGTGCCACCAGCAGAGATGCGGGGAGGGGAAACACC. This codes for CATSRDAGRGNT. The complete CDR3 reads CATSRDAGRGNTIYF.

Comments on this clone: The read terminates 3 residues ahead of where the CDR3 ends, so the germline J gene completes it. The chain combines TRBV20-1 with TRBJ2-3; D remains ambiguous. Germline V gene sequence: CDR1 DFQATT, CDR2 SNEGSKA (reference sequence). V lost 0 bases and J 5 bases, leaving 9 bases between the germline ends. The CDR3 runs to 13 residues. The CDR3 loop is CSAREVNLDTQYF. Incomplete CDR3 DNA: TGCAGTGCTAGAGAGGTCAACTTAGATACG.

As concerns this clone: The DNA ends 3 residues before the CDR3 does, and the rest of the CDR3 is filled in from the germline J gene. The chain carries TRBV7-2 and TRBJ1-2; tentatively, D is TRBD1 (6 bases). Trimming pared 5 bases from V and 5 bases from J, leaving 12 bases between. In germline, CDR1 is SGHTA, CDR2 FQGNSA. This CDR3 spans 13 amino acids. CDR3 DNA (partial): TGTGCCAGCAGCCCACAGGGTTCATATGGC. Protein: CASSPQGSYG. The full CDR3 protein is CASSPQGSYGYTF.

As concerns this clone: With the read ending 3 residues before the CDR3 end, the germline J gene is used to fill in that end. This sequence joins TRBV19 and TRBJ2-7; D is undetermined. The CDR3 consists of 14 residues. V lost 3 bases and J lost 2, with 11 bases in between. CDR1 and CDR2 (germline): LNHDA, SQIVND (reference sequence). The sequenced part of the CDR3 DNA is TGTGCCAGTAGTATGCAGGCAGGTACCTACGAG. This codes for CASSMQAGTYE. The whole CDR3 sequence reads CASSMQAGTYEQYF.

A word on this clone: The CDR3 goes on 3 residues after the read ends, and that part is filled in from the germline J gene. The chain joins TRBV7-9 to TRBJ1-2, with unresolved D. This CDR3 contains 12 residues. Germline loops: CDR1 SEHNR, CDR2 FQNEAQ (reference sequence). CDR3 sequence: CASSPRTDTYTF. CDR3 DNA (partial): TGTGCCAGCAGCCCCCGCACAGATACC.

This clone is identified as medium-sized from frequency. The DNA ends 3 residues before the CDR3 does, and the rest of the CDR3 is filled in from the germline J gene. V usage is TRBV7-9 and J usage is TRBJ2-6, with a tentative D call TRBD1 (6 bases). The CDR3 extends over 15 amino acids. The germline gives CDR1 SEHNR, CDR2 FQNEAQ (reference sequence). V was clipped by 6 bases and J by 4 bases, with 13 bases between them. CDR3 sequence reads: CASSSNRDGANVLTF. The part of the CDR3 DNA that was read is TGTGCCAGCAGTTCGAACAGGGACGGGGCCAACGTC.

As concerns this clone: The read terminates 3 residues before the CDR3 end, so the remaining end is supplied by the germline J gene. V is TRBV2 and J is TRBJ1-1; D call uncertain. Trimming stripped 6 bases from V and 4 bases from J, with 18 bases between. In germline, CDR1 is SNHLY, CDR2 FYNNEI. The CDR3 spans 15 residues. The CDR3 sequence is CASSQSNFMSTEAFF. CDR3 DNA, as far as it was read: TGTGCCAGCAGCCAGAGTAATTTCATGAGCACTGAA.

In the case of this clone: One junction end disagrees with the germline gene, perhaps due to a read error. The sequenced part of the CDR3 DNA is TGTGCTAGCAGCTTAGCTTCGGGGGTCCTCGGGGAGACC. Its protein is CASSLASGVLGET. The entire CDR3 reads CASSLASGVLGETQYF. V usage is TRBV7-7 and J usage is TRBJ2-5; TRBD2 is a possible D gene (6 bases). The read ends 3 residues before the CDR3 terminus; that terminus is restored from the germline J gene. This CDR3 has 16 residues. Germline CDR1 and CDR2: SSHAT and FNYEAQ (reference sequence).

Worth noting for this clone: The CDR3 end falls 3 residues outside the read, so it is completed with the germline J gene. The V and J genes are TRBV4-1 and TRBJ2-3; D is perhaps TRBD1 (5 bases). CDR3 length: 15 residues. Germline loops: CDR1 MGHRA, CDR2 YSYEKL. This CDR3 reads CASSQVLGSRQPQYF. The CDR3 DNA, read in part, is TGCGCCAGCAGCCAAGTTCTAGGTAGCCGACAGCCG.

Comment on this clone: From the germline J gene comes the end of the CDR3, since the read stops 3 residues before it. The genes are TRBV29-1 and TRBJ2-7, with TRBD2 identical over 11 bases. The length of the CDR3 is 14 residues. V was clipped by 2 bases and J by 2 bases; unmatched bases: 2. In germline, CDR1 is SQVTM, CDR2 ANQGSEA. The CDR3 loop is CSVEPTSGTYEQYF. CDR3 DNA, as far as it was read: TGCAGCGTTGAACCGACTAGCGGGACCTACGAG.

Worth noting for this clone: Read data end 3 residues before the CDR3 end; the end is taken from the germline J gene. V usage is TRBV30 and J usage is TRBJ2-2; a possible D gene is TRBD2 (6 bases). The CDR3 has 14 residues. Trimming removed 3 bases at V and 3 bases at J, with 11 bases between. Germline lookup yields CDR1 GTSNPN and CDR2 SVGIG (reference sequence). The sequenced part of the CDR3 DNA is TGTGCCTGGAGGACCGGGACTTACACCGGGGAG. Protein product: CAWRTGTYTGE. The whole CDR3 protein reads CAWRTGTYTGELFF.

The CDR3: CSARRASGSTDTQYF. CDR3 bases read: TGCAGTGCTAGAAGGGCTAGCGGGAGCACAGATACG. The chain recombines TRBV20-1 with TRBJ2-3; 8 nucleotides match TRBD2. The read gets to within 3 residues of the CDR3 end, and the germline J gene fills in the rest. Germline V gene sequence: CDR1 DFQATT, CDR2 SNEGSKA (reference sequence). The CDR3 is 15 amino acids. V shed 2 bases, J shed 0 bases, and the junction held 4 bases outside the gene matches.